These 17 T cell receptor beta chains originate from one sample sequenced in a study of T cells in Graves' hyperthyroidism and ophthalmopathy. Authors of the study amplified TCR beta CDR3 regions from RNA transcripts. A first-round RT-PCR of the TCR CDR3 used the HTBI primer set. TCRdb reprocessed the multiplex PCR reads via MiXCR and lists one record per CDR3 protein. Of more than 300,000 distinct CDR3 sequences in the sample, around 14% were seen once. Sequenced: blood. The origin of the receptors is a woman between 55 and 75 years old with Graves' hyperthyroidism.

This chain joins TRBV12-5 and TRBJ1-6; D is undetermined. Trimming stripped 2 bases from V and 7 bases from J, with 3 bases between. CDR3 length: 12 amino acids. CDR1 and CDR2 from the germline V gene are LGHNT and FRNRAP. CDR3 DNA sequence: TGTGCTAGTGGTTTGTCGAATTCACCCCTCCACTTT. It is translated as CASGLSNSPLHF.

In this sample, this clonotype turned up many times. The chain is built from TRBV5-1 and TRBJ2-7; 8 bases are a match to TRBD1. Germline-derived CDR1 and CDR2 are SGHRS and YFSETQ. Trimming removed 5 bases from V and 3 bases from J; junction bases left unmatched: 4. The CDR3 is made up of 13 amino acids. This CDR3 reads CASRLTGVYEQYF. In nucleotides, the CDR3 is TGCGCCAGCAGGCTGACAGGGGTCTACGAGCAGTACTTC.

In this sample, this clonotype turned up many times. The J gene is TRBJ2-3, the V gene TRBV11-2; 8 nucleotides align to TRBD2. Germline CDR1 reads SGHAT; CDR2 reads FQNNGV. CDR3 length: 15 amino acids. V shed 2 bases, J shed 3 bases, and the junction held 4 bases outside the gene matches. CDR3 sequence (DNA): TGTGCCAGCAGCTTACGACTAGCGAAGACAGATACGCAGTATTTT. Translation: CASSLRLAKTDTQYF.

The V gene is TRBV6-9, the J gene TRBJ1-2, with 9 positions matching TRBD1. This CDR3 spans 13 amino acids. CDR1 is MNHGY, CDR2 SVAAGI, per germline. The J segment lost 8 bases and the V segment lost 4 bases, leaving 5 bases of the junction unmatched. In DNA, the CDR3 is TGTGCCAGCAGTTCACAGGGGGCGGGAGGCTACACCTTC. Its translation is CASSSQGAGGYTF.

This clonotype was detected many times. The chain uses TRBV5-8 and TRBJ2-5, with a weak D call TRBD1 (6 bases). CDR1 and CDR2 (germline): SGHTS, YDEGEE. The CDR3 sequence is 13 residues long. Trimming removed 4 bases at V and 4 bases at J, with 11 bases between. The CDR3 here is CASSRGRGETQYF. The CDR3, as DNA: TGTGCCAGCAGCCGGGGCAGGGGAGAGACCCAGTACTTC.

This clonotype occurred many times. The genes are TRBV28 and TRBJ1-2; unclear D gene. CDR1 is MDHEN, CDR2 SYDVKM, per germline. The CDR3 totals 14 residues. V was pared by 2 bases and J by 0 bases, with 7 bases between. The DNA of the CDR3 is TGTGCCAGCAGTTTAATTATAGCTAACTATGGCTACACCTTC. It is translated as CASSLIIANYGYTF.

This clonotype was counted ten times or more. The chain couples TRBV18 to TRBJ1-1; D call uncertain. This CDR3 region has 12 residues. Per germline, CDR1 KGHSH and CDR2 LQKENI. V was clipped by 6 bases and J by 6 bases, with 11 bases between them. CDR3 in DNA: TGTGCCAGCTCCACATCCGGGTCTGAAGCTTTCTTT. This codes for CASSTSGSEAFF.

As for this clonotype: A much larger clone lies one base from this, so it may be a read error. The chain links TRBV7-3 to TRBJ2-1; D is uncertain. CDR1 SGHTA and CDR2 FQGTGA come from the germline V gene. The CDR3 has 13 amino acids. CDR3 sequence: CVSSQRSYNEQFF. The CDR3, as DNA: TGTGTCAGCAGTCAGAGGTCCTACAATGAGCAGTTCTTC.

In this sample, this clonotype turned up many times. The V gene is TRBV28, the J gene TRBJ1-1; 8 nucleotides match TRBD1. In germline, CDR1 is MDHEN, CDR2 SYDVKM. The CDR3 covers 14 residues. V gave up 6 bases and J gave up 2 bases; unmatched junction bases: 5. The CDR3 DNA is TGTGCCAGCAGGGGACAGGCAGGCAACACTGAAGCTTTCTTT. Amino acid sequence: CASRGQAGNTEAFF.

V usage is TRBV24-1 and J usage is TRBJ2-3; maybe TRBD1 (5 bases). CDR1 and CDR2 from the germline V gene are KGHDR and SFDVKD. The CDR3 is 15 amino acids. V was shortened by 0 bases and J by 4 bases, with 10 bases between the two germline ends. The CDR3 here is CATSDLRVGPDTQYF. CDR3 sequence (DNA): TGTGCCACCAGTGATTTGCGGGTGGGGCCAGATACGCAGTATTTT.

Comment on this clonotype: It may be a read error: a sequence one base away is much more abundant. The CDR3 does not close with the conserved phenylalanine or tryptophan, likely indicating a read error. The V and J genes are TRBV19 and TRBJ2-7; 7 positions match TRBD1. The CDR3 consists of 15 residues. V gave up 3 bases and J gave up 1 base; unmatched junction bases: 6. Per the germline V gene, CDR1 is LNHDA and CDR2 is SQIVND (reference sequence). CDR3 amino acids: CASSMGTDFSYEQYL. The CDR3 DNA sequence: TGTGCCAGTAGTATGGGGACAGATTTTTCCTACGAGCAGTACCTC.

This chain uses TRBV5-1 with TRBJ1-2, with TRBD1 as a possible D gene (5 bases). V lost 4 bases and J lost 8, with 12 bases in between. This CDR3 region has 12 residues. Germline CDR1 reads SGHRS; CDR2 reads YFSETQ. CDR3 DNA: TGCGCCAGCAGCAGGGAGGGGTTCGGCTACACCTTC. It yields the protein CASSREGFGYTF.

Concerning this clonotype itself: Since a much larger clone is just one base distant, this may be a read error. This chain joins TRBV20-1 and TRBJ2-1; TRBD2 matches at 9 bases. Germline loops: CDR1 DFQATT, CDR2 SNEGSKA (reference sequence). The CDR3 consists of 15 residues. CDR3 DNA: TGCAGTGCGCCACTAGCGGGCCTAGCCTACAATGAGCGGTTCTTC. Protein: CSAPLAGLAYNERFF.

The chain couples TRBV10-3 to TRBJ1-2; D possibly corresponds to TRBD1 (5 bases). Germline CDR1 ENHRY, CDR2 SYGVKD. Trimming took 7 bases from V and 7 from J, leaving 22 bases between them. The CDR3 spans 15 residues. CDR3 bases: TGTGCCATCACTCCCGGGACGAAGCTCGGCTTTGGCTACACCTTC. Its translation is CAITPGTKLGFGYTF.

V usage is TRBV11-2 and J usage is TRBJ2-1; the match to TRBD2 covers 11 bases. This CDR3 contains 15 residues. The V segment lost 5 bases and the J segment 2 bases; nucleotides outside the gene matches: 2. CDR1 and CDR2 from the germline V gene are SGHAT and FQNNGV. The CDR3 nucleotides are TGTGCCAGCAGCAGACTAGCGGGACCCTACAATGAGCAGTTCTTC. This encodes CASSRLAGPYNEQFF.

This sequence joins TRBV10-3 and TRBJ2-1; 7 bases agree with TRBD2. The CDR3 covers 16 residues. CDR1 and CDR2 from the germline V gene are ENHRY and SYGVKD. J gave up 0 bases and V 8 bases, and 10 bases lay outside the gene matches. CDR3 nucleotides: TGTGCCATCGGGGTGGGGCGGGGGAGCTCCTACAATGAGCAGTTCTTC. Residues: CAIGVGRGSSYNEQFF.

This clonotype was found many times. This chain uses TRBV10-1 with TRBJ2-7; 13 bases are a match to TRBD2. There are 17 residues in the CDR3. The V gene end was trimmed by 3 bases and the J gene end by 5 bases; junction bases not matched to a gene: 10. From germline, CDR1 is WNHNN and CDR2 SYGVQD (reference sequence). CDR3 sequence reads: CASSDLGLAGSRDEQYF. CDR3 in DNA: TGCGCCAGCAGTGACCTGGGACTAGCGGGAAGTCGGGACGAGCAGTACTTC.